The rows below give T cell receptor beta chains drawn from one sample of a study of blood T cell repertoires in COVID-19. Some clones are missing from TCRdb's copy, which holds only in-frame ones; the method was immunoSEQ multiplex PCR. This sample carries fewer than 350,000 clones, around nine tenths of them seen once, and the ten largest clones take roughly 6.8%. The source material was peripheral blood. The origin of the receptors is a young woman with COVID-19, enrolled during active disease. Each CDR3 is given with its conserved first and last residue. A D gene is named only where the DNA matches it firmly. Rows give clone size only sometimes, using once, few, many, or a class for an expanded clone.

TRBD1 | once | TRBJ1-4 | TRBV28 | TGTGCCAGCAGTTTTATTGACAGGGGGGGCGAAAAACTGTTTTTT | CASSFIDRGGEKLFF
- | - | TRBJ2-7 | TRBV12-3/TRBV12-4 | TGTGCCAGCAGCCACACAGGGTCCTACGAGCAGTACTTC | CASSHTGSYEQYF
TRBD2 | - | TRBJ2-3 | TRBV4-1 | TGCGCCAGCAGCCAAGCCCCGGGCAGCGGGAGGGCCTCAGATACGCAGTATTTT | CASSQAPGSGRASDTQYF
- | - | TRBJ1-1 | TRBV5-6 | TGTGCCAGCAGCTTGGGGCGGGATTCGGGTAGGGTTGACACTGAAGCTTTCTTT | CASSLGRDSGRVDTEAFF
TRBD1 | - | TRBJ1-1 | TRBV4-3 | TGCGCCAGCAGCCTAACGACAGGGGGGAACACTGAAGCTTTCTTT | CASSLTTGGNTEAFF
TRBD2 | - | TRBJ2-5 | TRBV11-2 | TGTGCCAGCACCACCCCCGGGACTAGCCAAGAGACCCAGTACTTC | CASTTPGTSQETQYF
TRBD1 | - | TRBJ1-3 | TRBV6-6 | TGTGCCAGCAGTTCCGCGGACAGGGGGCGCGGTCACACCATATATTTT | CASSSADRGRGHTIYF
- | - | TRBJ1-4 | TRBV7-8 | TGTGCCAGCAGTTTCCAGACCGGGACTAATGAAAAACTGTTTTTT | CASSFQTGTNEKLFF
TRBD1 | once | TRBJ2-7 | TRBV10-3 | TGTGCCATCAGTGACGGACAGGGGGGCTACGAGCAGTACTTC | CAISDGQGGYEQYF
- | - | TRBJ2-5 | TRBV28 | TGTGCCAGCAGCCCGGTAGAGGAGACCCAGTACTTC | CASSPVEETQYF
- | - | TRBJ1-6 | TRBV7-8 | TGTGCCAGCAGCCCTGACAGGACCAGCTCCTATAATTCACCCCTCCACTTT | CASSPDRTSSYNSPLHF
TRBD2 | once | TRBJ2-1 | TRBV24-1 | TGTGCCACCGGGGGACTAGGCTACAATGAGCAGTTCTTC | CATGGLGYNEQFF
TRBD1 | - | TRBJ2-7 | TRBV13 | TGTGCCAGCAGCTCCCGGACAGGGTTCGGCGAGCAGTACTTC | CASSSRTGFGEQYF
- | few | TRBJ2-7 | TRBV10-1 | TGCGCCAGCAGTGACGGGGAGCGGGAGCAGTACTTC | CASSDGEREQYF
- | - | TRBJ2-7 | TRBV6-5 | TGTGCCAGCATGTCCTCCGGGACTCGGTCCTACGAGCAGTACTTC | CASMSSGTRSYEQYF
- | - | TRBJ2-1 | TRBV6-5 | TGTGCCAGCAGACTTGGGAGTAGTGAGCAGTTCTTC | CASRLGSSEQFF
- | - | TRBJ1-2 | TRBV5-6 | TGTGCCAGCAGACCCAATGGGCACTATGGCTACACCTTC | CASRPNGHYGYTF
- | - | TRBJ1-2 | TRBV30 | TGTGCCTGGAGTGTTCTGTCGGCAGGTCGGGGAAACTATGGCTACACCTTC | CAWSVLSAGRGNYGYTF
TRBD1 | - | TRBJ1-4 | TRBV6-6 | TGTGCCAGCAGCCACTTGAGGGGACAGGGGGCAGGAACTAATGAAAAACTGTTTTTT | CASSHLRGQGAGTNEKLFF
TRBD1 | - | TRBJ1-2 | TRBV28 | TGTGCCAGCATTTCCGGGACAGGGGTTGGAGACACCTTC | CASISGTGVGDTF
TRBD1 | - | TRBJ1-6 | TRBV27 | TGTGCCAGCAGTTTCTCCGGGACAGGGTCCCATAATTCACCCCTCCACTTT | CASSFSGTGSHNSPLHF
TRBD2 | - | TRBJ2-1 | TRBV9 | TGTGCCAGCAGCGTGGGAGGGCACTACAATGAGCAGTTCTTC | CASSVGGHYNEQFF
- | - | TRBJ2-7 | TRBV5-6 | TGTGCCAGCAGGCCCCGCCGGGACATAGCCTACGAGCAGTACTTC | CASRPRRDIAYEQYF
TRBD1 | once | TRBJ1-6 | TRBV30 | TGTGCCTGGAGGGGACAGGGCGGCTCTTATAATTCACCCCTCCACTTT | CAWRGQGGSYNSPLHF
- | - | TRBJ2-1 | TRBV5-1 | TGCGCCAGCCGCGGAGGGTCAGAGTCCTACAATGAGCAGTTCTTC | CASRGGSESYNEQFF
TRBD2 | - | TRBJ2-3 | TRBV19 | TGTGCCAGTTCAGCGGGAGGGCCGGGCACAGATACGCAGTATTTT | CASSAGGPGTDTQYF
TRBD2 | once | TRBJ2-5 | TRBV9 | TGTGCCAGCAGCGGGAGGCGGGAGGGCGAGACCCAGTACTTC | CASSGRREGETQYF
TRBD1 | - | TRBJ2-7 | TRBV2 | TGTGCCAGCAGAGATGACAGGGGGCCCTACGAGCAGTACTTC | CASRDDRGPYEQYF
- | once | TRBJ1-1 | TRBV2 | TGTGCCAGCAGTGCGACAGGTCTTGAAGCTTTCTTT | CASSATGLEAFF
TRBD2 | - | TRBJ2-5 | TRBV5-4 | TGTGCCAGCAGCTTGGGGCGACTAGCGACTCAAGAGACCCAGTACTTC | CASSLGRLATQETQYF
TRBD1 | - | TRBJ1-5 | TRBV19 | TGTGCCAGTAGTACCGGGACAGGGCGCAATCAGCCCCAGCATTTT | CASSTGTGRNQPQHF
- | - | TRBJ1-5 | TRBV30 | TGTGCCTGGGATAAACAGACGAATCAGCCCCAGCATTTT | CAWDKQTNQPQHF
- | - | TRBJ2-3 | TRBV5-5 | TGTGCCAGCAGCCCGGGGGTAGGGAGGGATACGCAGTATTTT | CASSPGVGRDTQYF
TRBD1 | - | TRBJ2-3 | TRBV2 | TGTGCCAGCAGAGCGCAGGGGGCCACAGATACGCAGTATTTT | CASRAQGATDTQYF
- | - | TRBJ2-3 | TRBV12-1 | TGTGCCAGCAGCTTTCGATGGACTAGCGGGTTTGATACGCAGTATTTT | CASSFRWTSGFDTQYF
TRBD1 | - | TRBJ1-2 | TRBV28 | TGTGCCAGCAGTCCCTCCGACAGGGGGGTTTCTGGCTACACCTTC | CASSPSDRGVSGYTF
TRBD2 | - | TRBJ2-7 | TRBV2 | TGTGCCAGCAGTGAAAGGGGTAGCGGGCCCCCATCCTACGAGCAGTACTTC | CASSERGSGPPSYEQYF
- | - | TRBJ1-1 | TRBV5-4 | TGTGCCAGCAATAGACAGAGTAACACTGAAGCTTTCTTT | CASNRQSNTEAFF
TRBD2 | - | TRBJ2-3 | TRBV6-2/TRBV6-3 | TGTGCCAGCAGCCCTCAGGGAGGGCCGAGAGATTTT | CASSPQGGPRDF
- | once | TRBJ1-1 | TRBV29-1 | TGCAGCGTCCAGGCGGGGACTGAAGCTTTCTTT | CSVQAGTEAFF
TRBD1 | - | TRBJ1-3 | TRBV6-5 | TGTGCCAGCAGGACAGGGACGTTCGCTGGAAACACCATATATTTT | CASRTGTFAGNTIYF
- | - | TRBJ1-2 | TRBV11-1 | TGTGCCAGCAGCCGCGGGACCGGCAAAGAGGGCTACACCTTC | CASSRGTGKEGYTF
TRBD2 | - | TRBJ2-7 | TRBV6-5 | TGTGCCAGCAGTTACCGGTTTTTGGGGGGGTCCTACGAGCAGTACTTC | CASSYRFLGGSYEQYF
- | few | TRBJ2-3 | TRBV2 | TGTGCCAGCAACAGAGAGACAGATACGCAGTATTTT | CASNRETDTQYF
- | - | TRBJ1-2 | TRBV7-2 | TGTGCCAGCAGCTTAGCGCTGGAGCGATTAGGGAGGAATGGCTACACCTTC | CASSLALERLGRNGYTF
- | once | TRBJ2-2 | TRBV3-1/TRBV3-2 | TGTGCCAGCAGCCAAGAGGGGGCACAGGCGAACACCGGGGAGCTGTTTTTT | CASSQEGAQANTGELFF
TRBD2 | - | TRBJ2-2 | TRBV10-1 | TGCGCCAGCAGTGAGTCGACGCCAGCGGGACCGACCGGGGAGCTGTTTTTT | CASSESTPAGPTGELFF
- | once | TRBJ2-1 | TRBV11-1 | TGTGCCAGCACCCTTGGTAGGGGATTGGGCTATGAGCAGTTCTTC | CASTLGRGLGYEQFF
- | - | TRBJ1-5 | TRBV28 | TGTGCCAGCAGCCGAGGTAACCAAAATCAGCCCCAGCATTTT | CASSRGNQNQPQHF
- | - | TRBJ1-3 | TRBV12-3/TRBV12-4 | TGTGCCAGCAGTTCTTTAGTCGGAAACACCATATATTTT | CASSSLVGNTIYF
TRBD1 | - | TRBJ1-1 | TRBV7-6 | TGTGCCAGCAGCGCCAGACAGGGGACTGAAGCTTTCTTT | CASSARQGTEAFF
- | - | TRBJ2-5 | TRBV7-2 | TGTGCCAGCAGCTCCGCTAAGGGGATAGAGACCCAGTACTTC | CASSSAKGIETQYF
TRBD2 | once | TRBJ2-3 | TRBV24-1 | TGTGCCACCAGCCTGACTAGCGGGAGAGGGACAGATACGCAGTATTTT | CATSLTSGRGTDTQYF
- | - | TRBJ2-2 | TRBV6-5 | TGTGCCAGTTCGAACTATCAGGGGACGGGCGGGGAGCTGTTTTTT | CASSNYQGTGGELFF
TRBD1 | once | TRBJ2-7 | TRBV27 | TGTGCCAGCGCAAGACAGGGGATGGGGTCCTACGAGCAGTACTTC | CASARQGMGSYEQYF
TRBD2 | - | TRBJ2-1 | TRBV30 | TGTGCCTGGAGAAGCGGGAGCTCCTACAATGAGCAGTTCTTC | CAWRSGSSYNEQFF
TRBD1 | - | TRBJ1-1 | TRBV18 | TGTGCCAGCTCACCACCCAGGGGGGCCACTGAAGCTTTCTTT | CASSPPRGATEAFF
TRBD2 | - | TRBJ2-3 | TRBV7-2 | TGTGCCAGCAGCTTAACTAGCGGACCCGGTTCTAGCACAGATACGCAGTATTTT | CASSLTSGPGSSTDTQYF
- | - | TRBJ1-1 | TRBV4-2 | TGTGCCAGCAGCGTTAGGAGCACTGAAGCTTTCTTT | CASSVRSTEAFF
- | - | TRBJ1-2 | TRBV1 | TGCACCAGCAGACAGTCTGGGGCAAACCCCTTC | CTSRQSGANPF